This TCR beta chain was captured by sequencing in a study of blood T cell repertoires in COVID-19 (dated by TCRdb to about 2020). Some background on the complete study: Collaborator samples came from the United States, Italy and Spain and covered acute and convalescent phases of COVID-19. The material from the prospective study consisted of cDNA or gDNA derived from T cells, B-cell-depleted T cells, or PBMCs. Deeply sampled blood TCRbeta repertoires from subjects exposed to, actively infected with, or recovered from COVID-19 were included in the dataset. The repertoires were made available in a free public database intended to serve as a resource for research on the immune response to SARS-CoV-2. The samples were drawn from two sources: the first 160 participants of the ongoing ImmuneRACE study, and 1,200 or so subjects contributed by 6 global collaborators. Sample metadata almost always included a de-identified subject ID, COVID-19 status, age in years and sex. Where available, HLA class I and class II types were obtained from metadata supplied by the sample provider rather than from assay-based typing.

The CDR3 goes from the cysteine to the phenylalanine over 13 residues. The sequence is cut down to CDR3 DNA, 39 bases in frame from base 1. The junction carries 9 bases between V and J, which are trimmed by 6 bases and 2 bases respectively. Remarks on this clone: Its antigen is still unknown. Per-base quality was not reported, and no clone a single base away is much larger than it.

The investigation overall reported the following: The quantity of clinical and demographic metadata differed by source and by participant and was supplied without curation.

Collaborating institutions collected whole blood in K2EDTA tubes following their own protocols. For TCRbeta analysis, collaborators shipped samples as frozen whole blood, isolated PBMCs, or DNA extracted from either of those sample types. TCRbeta CDR3 regions were amplified from genomic DNA using the immunoSEQ Assay, a bias-controlled multiplex PCR. Turning to the authors' computational methods: The number of nucleated cells in each sample was estimated by amplification of reference gene primers within the assay. Sequence reads were collapsed and filtered to measure the absolute abundance of every unique TCRbeta CDR3 rearrangement. Productive Simpson clonality was computed per sample as the square root of Simpson's diversity index over productive rearrangements. TCRdb holds this immuneACCESS table with in-frame rearrangements only. Some clones are missing; in checked studies, unresolved V genes explain under half, and the rest has no known cause. The V and J calls and clone size are taken from that table; D and trimming were inferred from the DNA. This sample has fewer than 150,000 clones in its table, and about three quarters of those were observed once. The top ten hold roughly 0.86% of the sample.

This TCR was sampled from a human donor with acute or convalescent COVID-19. The donor label of this sample is uncertain. The sequence links TRBV12-3 or TRBV12-4 to TRBJ2-3; TRBD1 is perhaps the D gene, given 6 matching bases. The sequenced material came from peripheral blood. The CDR3 protein: CASRDSVTDTQYF. The DNA sequence reads TGTGCCAGCAGGGACAGCGTCACAGATACGCAGTATTTT.